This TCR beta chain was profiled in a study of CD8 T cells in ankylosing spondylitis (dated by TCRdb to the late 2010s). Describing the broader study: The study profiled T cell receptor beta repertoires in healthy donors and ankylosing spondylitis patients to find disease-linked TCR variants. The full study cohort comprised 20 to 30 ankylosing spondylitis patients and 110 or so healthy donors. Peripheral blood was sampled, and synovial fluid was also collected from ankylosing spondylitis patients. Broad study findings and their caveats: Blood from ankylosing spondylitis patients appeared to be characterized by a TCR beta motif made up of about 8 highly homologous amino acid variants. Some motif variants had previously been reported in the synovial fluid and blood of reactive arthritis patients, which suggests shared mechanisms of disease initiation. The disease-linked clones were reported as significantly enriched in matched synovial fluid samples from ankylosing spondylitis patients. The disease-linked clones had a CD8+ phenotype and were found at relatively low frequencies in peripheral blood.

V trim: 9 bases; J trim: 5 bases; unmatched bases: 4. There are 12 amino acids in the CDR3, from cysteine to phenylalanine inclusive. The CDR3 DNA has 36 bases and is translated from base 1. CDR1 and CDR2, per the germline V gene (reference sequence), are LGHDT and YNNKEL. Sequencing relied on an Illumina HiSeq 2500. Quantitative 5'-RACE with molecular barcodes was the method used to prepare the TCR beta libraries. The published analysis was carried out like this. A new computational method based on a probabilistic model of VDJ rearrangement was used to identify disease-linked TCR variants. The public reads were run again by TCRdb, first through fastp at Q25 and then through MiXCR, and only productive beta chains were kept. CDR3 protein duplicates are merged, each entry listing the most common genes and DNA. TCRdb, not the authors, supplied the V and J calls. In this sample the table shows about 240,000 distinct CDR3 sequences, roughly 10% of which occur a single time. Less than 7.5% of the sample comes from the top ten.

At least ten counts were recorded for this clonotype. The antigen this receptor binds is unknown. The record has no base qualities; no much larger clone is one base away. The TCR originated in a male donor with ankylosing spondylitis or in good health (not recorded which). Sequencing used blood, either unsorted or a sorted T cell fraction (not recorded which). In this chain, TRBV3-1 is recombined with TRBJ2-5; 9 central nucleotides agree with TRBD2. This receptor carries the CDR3 CASSGGLETQYF. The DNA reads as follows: TGTGCCAGTAGCGGGGGCTTGGAGACCCAGTACTTC.